This passage covers 2 T cell receptor beta chains from one sample sequenced in a study of CD8+CD57+ T cells in acquired aplastic anemia (dated by TCRdb to 2016 to 2018). Antigens of these TCRs are unknown. Study-level results and caveats: In patients, diversity was decreased in CD8+CD57+ cells compared with the total CD4+ and CD8+ cell pools.

Flow cytometry had shown CD8+CD57+ cell expansion in the patients selected for sequencing. TCRdb shows the sequencer as Illumina HiSeq 2000. Genomic DNA served as template for TCR beta VDJ combination and CDR3 sequence profiling. TCRdb ran its own pipeline on the public reads, namely fastp trimming at Q25 and MiXCR clone calling, and kept in-frame beta chains. CDR3 protein duplicates are merged, each entry listing the most common genes and DNA. This sample has about 17,000 distinct CDR3 sequences in its table, and 30% to 45% of those were observed once. Together, the top ten hold just over 85% of the sample. Sequencing was done on a sample of CD8+CD57+ T cells sorted from PBMCs. The cell subset or site label, as the study defines it: bead-enriched CD8+CD57+ effector memory T cells from SAA patients. Source of these receptors: a human donor with aplastic anemia.

The V and J genes are TRBV20-1 and TRBJ2-1; no clear D gene. Germline assignment: CDR1 DFQATT and CDR2 SNEGSKA (reference sequence). CDR3 length equals 10 residues. V lost 3 bases and J lost 7, with 4 bases in between. CDR3: CSARLNEQFF. Written as DNA, the CDR3 is TGCAGTGCTAGGTTAAATGAGCAGTTCTTC.

This clonotype was detected only a few times. With a much larger clone just one base away, this may be a read error. The chain carries TRBV11-2 and TRBJ1-1, with no clear D. There are 13 residues in the CDR3. The ends were cut back, 5 bases at V and 0 bases at J, with 7 bases in the middle. Germline values: CDR1 SGHAT, CDR2 FQNNGV. CDR3: CASSTELNTEAFF. CDR3 nucleotides: TGTGCCAGCAGCACAGAATTGAACACTGAAGCTTTCTTT. The full variable domain, in which reference TRBV11-2 and TRBJ1-1 provide the parts outside the CDR3, is EAGVAQSPRYKIIEKRQSVAFWCNPISGHATLYWYQQILGQGPKLLIQFQNNGVVDDSQLPKDRFSAERLKGVDSTLKIQPAKLEDSAVYLCASSTELNTEAFFGQGTRLTVV.